Included here is one T cell receptor (beta chain) sequence, with context. Authors' analysis steps: Amplification of reference gene primers provided the estimated nucleated cell counts. Profiled with immunoSEQ multiplex PCR; TCRdb holds only in-frame clones, not every one. D and trimming were read from the DNA, whereas the V and J calls and clone size are those reported in that table. The top ten clones hold 7.2% of a sample with about 240,000 clones, about 90% of them seen once. CDR3 length equals 15 residues. V was clipped by 4 bases and J by 5 bases, with 18 bases between them. CDR1 and CDR2 (germline): SGHRS, YFSETQ. The sample is drawn from a study of blood T cell repertoires in COVID-19.

What was sequenced was peripheral blood. The TCR comes from a man between 60 and 70 years old who had recovered from COVID-19. The gene calls are TRBV5-1 and TRBJ2-5; D might be TRBD2 (6 bases). The CDR3 sequence is CASSQAVGGQETQYF. The DNA of the CDR3 is TGCGCCAGCAGCCAAGCGGTTGGAGGGCAGGAGACCCAGTACTTC.